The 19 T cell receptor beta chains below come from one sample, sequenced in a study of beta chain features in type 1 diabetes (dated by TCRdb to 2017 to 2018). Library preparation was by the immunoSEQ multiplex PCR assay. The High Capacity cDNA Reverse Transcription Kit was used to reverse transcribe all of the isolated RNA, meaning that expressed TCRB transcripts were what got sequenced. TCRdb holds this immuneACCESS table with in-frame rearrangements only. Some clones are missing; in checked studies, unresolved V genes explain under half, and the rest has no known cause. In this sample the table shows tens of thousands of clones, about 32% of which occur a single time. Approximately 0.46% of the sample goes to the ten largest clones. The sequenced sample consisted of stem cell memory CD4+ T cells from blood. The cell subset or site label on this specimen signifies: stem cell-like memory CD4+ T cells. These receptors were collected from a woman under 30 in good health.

The CDR3 DNA reads as TGTGCCAGCAGCTTTACAGGGGACGTTAATCAGCCCCAGCATTTT. This translates into CASSFTGDVNQPQHF. The chain links TRBV7-9 to TRBJ1-5, with 7 bases matching TRBD1. The CDR3 length is 15 residues. Germline V CDR1 and CDR2: SEHNR, FQNEAQ (reference sequence). V lost 3 bases and J lost 4; bases outside the gene matches: 6.

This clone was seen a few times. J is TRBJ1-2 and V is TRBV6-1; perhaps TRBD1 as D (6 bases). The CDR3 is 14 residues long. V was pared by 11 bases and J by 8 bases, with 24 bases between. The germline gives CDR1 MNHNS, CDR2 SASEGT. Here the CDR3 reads CAAQVRGAGVGYTF. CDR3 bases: TGTGCCGCCCAAGTTAGGGGGGCGGGGGTCGGCTACACCTTC.

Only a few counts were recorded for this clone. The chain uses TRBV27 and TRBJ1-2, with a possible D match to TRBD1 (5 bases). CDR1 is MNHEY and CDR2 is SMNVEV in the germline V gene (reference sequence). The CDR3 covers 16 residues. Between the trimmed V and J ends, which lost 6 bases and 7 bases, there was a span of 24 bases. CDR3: CASSPKGQGSWGGYTF. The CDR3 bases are TGTGCCAGCAGCCCCAAGGGGCAGGGCTCTTGGGGTGGCTACACCTTC.

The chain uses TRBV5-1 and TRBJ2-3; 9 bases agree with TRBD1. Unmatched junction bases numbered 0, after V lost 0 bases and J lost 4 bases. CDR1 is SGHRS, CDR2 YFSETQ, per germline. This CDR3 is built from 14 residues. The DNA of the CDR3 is TGCGCCAGCAGCTTGGGACAGGGGGCAGATACGCAGTATTTT. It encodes CASSLGQGADTQYF.

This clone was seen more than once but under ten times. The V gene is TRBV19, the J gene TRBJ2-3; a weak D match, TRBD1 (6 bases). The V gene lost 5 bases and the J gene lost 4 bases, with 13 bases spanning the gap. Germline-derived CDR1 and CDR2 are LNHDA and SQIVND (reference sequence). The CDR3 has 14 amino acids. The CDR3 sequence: CASSYRDPADTQYF. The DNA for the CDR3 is TGTGCCAGTAGTTACAGGGACCCGGCAGATACGCAGTATTTT.

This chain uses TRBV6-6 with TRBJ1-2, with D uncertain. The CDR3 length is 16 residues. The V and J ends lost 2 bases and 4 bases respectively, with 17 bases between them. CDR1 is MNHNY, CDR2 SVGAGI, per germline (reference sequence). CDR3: CASSYRESSGSYGYTF. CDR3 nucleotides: TGTGCCAGCAGTTACAGGGAGTCATCTGGTAGCTATGGCTACACCTTC.

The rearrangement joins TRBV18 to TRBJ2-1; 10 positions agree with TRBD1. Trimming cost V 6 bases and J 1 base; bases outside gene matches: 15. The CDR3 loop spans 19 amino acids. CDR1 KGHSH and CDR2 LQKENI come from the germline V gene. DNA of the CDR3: TGTGCCAGCTCCCGCTCCCGACAGGGGGCGAGTAGGTCCTACAATGAGCAGTTCTTC. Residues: CASSRSRQGASRSYNEQFF.

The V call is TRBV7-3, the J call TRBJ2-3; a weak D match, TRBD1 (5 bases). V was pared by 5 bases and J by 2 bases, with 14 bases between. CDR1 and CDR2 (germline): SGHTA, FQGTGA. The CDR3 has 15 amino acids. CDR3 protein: CASSKDSATTDTQYF. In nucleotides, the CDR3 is TGTGCCAGCAGCAAAGACAGCGCTACCACAGATACGCAGTATTTT.

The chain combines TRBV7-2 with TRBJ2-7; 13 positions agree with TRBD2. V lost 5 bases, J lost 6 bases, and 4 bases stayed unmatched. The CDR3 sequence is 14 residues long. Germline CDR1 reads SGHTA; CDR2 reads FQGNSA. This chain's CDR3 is CASSPTSGGSEQYF. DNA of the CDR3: TGTGCCAGCAGCCCGACTAGCGGGGGGTCCGAGCAGTACTTC.

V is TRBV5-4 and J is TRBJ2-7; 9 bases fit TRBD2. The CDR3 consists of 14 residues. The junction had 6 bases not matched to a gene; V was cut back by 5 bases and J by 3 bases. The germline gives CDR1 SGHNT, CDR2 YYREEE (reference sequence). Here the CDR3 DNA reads TGTGCCAGCAGTAGCGGGGGCGTCGTCTACGAGCAGTACTTC. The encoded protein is CASSSGGVVYEQYF. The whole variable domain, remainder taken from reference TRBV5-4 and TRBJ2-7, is ETGVTQSPTHLIKTRGQQVTLRCSSQSGHNTVSWYQQALGQGPQFIFQYYREEENGRGNFPPRFSGLQFPNYSSELNVNALELDDSALYLCASSSGGVVYEQYFGPGTRLTVT.

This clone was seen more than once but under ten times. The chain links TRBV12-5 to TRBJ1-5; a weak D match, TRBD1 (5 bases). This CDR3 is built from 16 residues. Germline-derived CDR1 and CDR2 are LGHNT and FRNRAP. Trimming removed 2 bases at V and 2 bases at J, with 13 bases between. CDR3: CASGLWGSGRNQPQHF. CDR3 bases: TGTGCTAGTGGTTTGTGGGGCAGTGGACGCAATCAGCCCCAGCATTTT.

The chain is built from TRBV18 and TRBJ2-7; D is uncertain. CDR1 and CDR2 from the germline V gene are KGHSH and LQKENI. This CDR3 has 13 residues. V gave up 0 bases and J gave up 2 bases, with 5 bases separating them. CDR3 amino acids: CASSPPATYEQYF. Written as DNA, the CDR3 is TGTGCCAGCTCACCACCAGCCACCTACGAGCAGTACTTC.

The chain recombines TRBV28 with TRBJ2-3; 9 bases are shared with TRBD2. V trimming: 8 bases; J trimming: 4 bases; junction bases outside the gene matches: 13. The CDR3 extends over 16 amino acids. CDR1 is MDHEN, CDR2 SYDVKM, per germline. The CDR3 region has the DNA TGTGCCAGCCACCCCCTCGGCGGGAGGGGGGCAGATACGCAGTATTTT. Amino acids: CASHPLGGRGADTQYF.

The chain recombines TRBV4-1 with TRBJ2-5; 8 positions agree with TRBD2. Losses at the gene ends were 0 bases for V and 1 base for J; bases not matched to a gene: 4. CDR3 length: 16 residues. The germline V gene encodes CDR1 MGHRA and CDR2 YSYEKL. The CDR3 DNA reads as TGCGCCAGCAGCCAAGAGGGCGGGGGGAGCCAAGAGACCCAGTACTTC. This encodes CASSQEGGGSQETQYF.

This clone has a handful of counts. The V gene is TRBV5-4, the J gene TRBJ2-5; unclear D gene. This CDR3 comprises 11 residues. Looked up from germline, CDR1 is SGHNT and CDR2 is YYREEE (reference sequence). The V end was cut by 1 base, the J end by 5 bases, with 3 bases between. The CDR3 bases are TGTGCCAGCAGCTTGCGGGAGACCCAGTACTTC. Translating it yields CASSLRETQYF. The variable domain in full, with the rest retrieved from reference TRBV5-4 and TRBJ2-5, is ETGVTQSPTHLIKTRGQQVTLRCSSQSGHNTVSWYQQALGQGPQFIFQYYREEENGRGNFPPRFSGLQFPNYSSELNVNALELDDSALYLCASSLRETQYFGPGTRLLVL.

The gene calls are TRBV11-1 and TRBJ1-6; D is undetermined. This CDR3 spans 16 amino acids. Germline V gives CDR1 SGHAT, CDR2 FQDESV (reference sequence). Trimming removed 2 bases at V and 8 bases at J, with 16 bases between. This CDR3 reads CASSLSLDLVDSPLHF. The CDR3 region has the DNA TGTGCCAGCAGCTTATCCCTCGACTTGGTGGATTCACCCCTCCACTTT.

The CDR3 DNA reads TGCGCCAGCAGCCAAGTCCTGGCGGGCGAGCAGTACTTC. It yields the protein CASSQVLAGEQYF. The rearrangement uses TRBV4-1 and TRBJ2-7; D possibly corresponds to TRBD2 (5 bases). The germline CDR1 and CDR2 sequences are MGHRA and YSYEKL. CDR3 length: 13 amino acids. The V gene lost 1 base and the J gene lost 6 bases, with 10 bases spanning the gap.

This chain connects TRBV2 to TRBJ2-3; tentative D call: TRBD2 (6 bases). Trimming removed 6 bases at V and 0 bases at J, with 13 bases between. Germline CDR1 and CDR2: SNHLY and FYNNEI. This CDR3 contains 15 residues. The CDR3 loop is CASSLLATSTDTQYF. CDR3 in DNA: TGTGCCAGCAGCCTTCTAGCGACCAGCACAGATACGCAGTATTTT.

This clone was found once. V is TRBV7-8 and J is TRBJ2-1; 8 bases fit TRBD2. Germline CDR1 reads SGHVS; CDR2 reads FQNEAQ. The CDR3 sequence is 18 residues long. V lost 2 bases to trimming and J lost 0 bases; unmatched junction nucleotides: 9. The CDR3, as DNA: TGTGCCAGCAGCTTATCTACGCGGGGGGCAAGCTCCTACAATGAGCAGTTCTTC. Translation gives CASSLSTRGASSYNEQFF.